This T cell receptor beta chain was captured by sequencing in a study of CDR3 diversity in severe acne. Many counts were recorded for this clonotype. TCRdb reprocessed the PCR reads with MiXCR, giving one entry per CDR3 protein. The sample consists of 89,000 or so distinct CDR3 sequences, 45% to 50% of them appearing once. Trimming took 3 bases from V and 7 from J, leaving 15 bases between them. Germline CDR1 and CDR2: SGHVS and FQNEAQ. The CDR3 runs to 14 residues. The chain combines TRBV7-8 with TRBJ2-5, with TRBD1 as a possible D gene (6 bases). The sequenced sample consisted of blood. This sequence was found in a male donor in good health, serving as a control. CDR3 protein: CASSLAGDWGTQYF. The CDR3 DNA sequence: TGTGCCAGCAGCTTGGCAGGGGATTGGGGGACCCAGTACTTC.